Sequencing of this TCR beta chain was carried out in a study of HIV-infected patients and healthy controls. Regarding the study as a whole: Slight age and sex differences between study cohorts did not explain the diversity differences.

Alpha and beta constant-region primers primed reverse transcription of 500 to 550 ng RNA. Alpha and beta chain libraries were made separately by chain-specific third strand synthesis with multiplexing indices. In TCRdb, the 5' RACE reads were re-called with MiXCR into one record per CDR3 protein. There are under 20,000 distinct CDR3 sequences in the sample; 10% occur only once, and 3.1% lies in the top ten. The sample holds many counts of this clonotype. The antigen remains unidentified. This CDR3 spans 13 amino acids. The V end was cut by 3 bases, the J end by 7 bases, with 7 bases between. CDR1 and CDR2 from the germline V gene are SNHLY and FYNNEI. All unsorted peripheral T cells were captured because whole blood was used without fractionation.

V usage is TRBV2 and J usage is TRBJ1-6; the D gene is possibly TRBD1 (6 bases). The sequence was collected from an adult in good health. The specimen sequenced was blood. The CDR3 nucleotides are TGTGCCAGCAGTGAGCAGGGGAATTCACCCCTCCACTTT. Translating gives CASSEQGNSPLHF. The full variable domain, with the rest looked up from reference TRBV2 and TRBJ1-6, is EPEVTQTPSHQVTQMGQEVILRCVPISNHLYFYWYRQILGQKVEFLVSFYNNEISEKSEIFDDQFSVERPDGSNFTLKIRSTKLEDSAMYFCASSEQGNSPLHFGNGTRLTVT.